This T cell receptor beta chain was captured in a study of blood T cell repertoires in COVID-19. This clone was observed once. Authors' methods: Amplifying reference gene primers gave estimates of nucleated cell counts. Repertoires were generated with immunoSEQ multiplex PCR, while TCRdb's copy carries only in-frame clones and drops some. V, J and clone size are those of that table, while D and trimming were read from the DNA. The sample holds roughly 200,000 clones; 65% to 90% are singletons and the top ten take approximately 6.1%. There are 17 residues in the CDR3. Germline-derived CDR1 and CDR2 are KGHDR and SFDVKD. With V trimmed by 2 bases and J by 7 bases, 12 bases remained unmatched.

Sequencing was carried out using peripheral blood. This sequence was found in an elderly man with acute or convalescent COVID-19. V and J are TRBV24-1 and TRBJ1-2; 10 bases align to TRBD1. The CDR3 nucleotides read TGTGCCACCAGTGATTCCGTCCCGGGACAGGGGAGAATTGGCTACACCTTC. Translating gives CATSDSVPGQGRIGYTF.